This is a list of T cell receptor beta chains from one sample in a study of T cells in Graves' hyperthyroidism and ophthalmopathy. TCRdb passed the multiplex PCR reads through MiXCR, listing each CDR3 protein once. The repertoire holds more than 550,000 distinct CDR3 sequences, with around a sixth as singletons. Sample: blood. All receptors derive from a man aged 45 to 65 with Graves' hyperthyroidism. CDR3s include the opening cysteine and the closing phenylalanine or tryptophan. The order of the fields is D gene, J gene, clone size, V gene, CDR3 protein, CDR3 DNA. The D gene is left open where the match is weak. Rows may omit the clone size; those that give it use once, few, many or a size class.

>TRBD1|TRBJ2-3|many|TRBV7-9
CASSPRPGTDTASTDTQYF
TGTGCCAGCAGCCCGAGACCCGGGACAGACACCGCTAGCACAGATACGCAGTATTTT
>.|TRBJ1-2|.|TRBV30
CAWSLDRPDSNYGYTF
TGTGCCTGGAGTCTCGATCGCCCGGACAGCAACTATGGCTACACCTTC
>.|TRBJ1-2|many|TRBV28
CASSLWAGRANYGYTF
TGTGCCAGCAGTTTATGGGCGGGCCGCGCTAACTATGGCTACACCTTC
>.|TRBJ1-4|.|TRBV27
CASSPIGSTNEKLFF
TGTGCCAGCAGTCCCATAGGGTCAACTAATGAAAAACTGTTTTTT
>TRBD1|TRBJ1-2|many|TRBV25-1
CASQRTTGQYYGYTF
TGTGCCAGCCAGCGAACGACAGGGCAGTATTATGGCTACACCTTC
>.|TRBJ1-1|.|TRBV7-9
CASSLVTARPTEAFF
TGTGCCAGCAGCTTAGTAACAGCCAGACCCACTGAAGCTTTCTTT
>.|TRBJ1-6|.|TRBV4-3
CASSQVGTTNNSPLHF
TGCGCCAGCAGCCAAGTCGGGACCACCAATAATTCACCCCTCCACTTT
>.|TRBJ1-1|few|TRBV7-2
CASSSHARVLNTEAFF
TGTGCCAGCAGCTCCCACGCCAGGGTACTGAACACTGAAGCTTTCTTT
>TRBD1|TRBJ1-1|few|TRBV20-1
CSGGQGSAEAFF
TGCAGTGGGGGACAGGGAAGCGCTGAAGCTTTCTTT
>TRBD1|TRBJ1-1|many|TRBV7-2
CASSLVTGANTEAFF
TGTGCCAGCAGCTTAGTGACAGGGGCGAACACTGAAGCTTTCTTT
>.|TRBJ1-1|many|TRBV6-2/TRBV6-3
CASSYSAGFQTEAFF
TGTGCCAGCAGTTACTCGGCCGGGTTTCAGACTGAAGCTTTCTTT
>.|TRBJ2-1|many|TRBV11-3
CASSQRRDLNNEQFF
TGTGCCAGCAGCCAACGCCGGGACCTAAACAATGAGCAGTTCTTC
>TRBD1|TRBJ2-5|.|TRBV6-1
CASSPRQGAGETQYF
TGTGCCAGCAGCCCTCGACAGGGGGCAGGGGAGACCCAGTACTTC
>.|TRBJ2-1|many|TRBV11-2
CASSLAGAQTFF
TGTGCCAGCAGCTTGGCAGGGGCCCAAACGTTCTTC
>.|TRBJ1-4|few|TRBV6-2/TRBV6-3
CASRTGNNEKLFF
TGTGCCAGCAGGACAGGCAATAATGAAAAACTGTTTTTT
>TRBD1|TRBJ1-5|many|TRBV24-1
CATSDSGGGYSNQPQHF
TGTGCCACCAGTGATTCAGGGGGCGGATATAGCAATCAGCCCCAGCATTTT
>TRBD1|TRBJ2-7|many|TRBV19
CASSIGTGAYEQYF
TGTGCCAGTAGTATAGGGACAGGCGCCTACGAGCAGTACTTC
>TRBD1|TRBJ2-5|many|TRBV18
CASSPRQGRAQYF
TGTGCCAGCTCACCGCGACAGGGGCGAGCCCAGTACTTC
>TRBD2|TRBJ2-7|few|TRBV10-1
CASSESASGSGTSVQYF
TGCGCCAGCAGTGAGTCGGCTAGCGGGAGTGGTACGTCCGTGCAGTACTTC
>TRBD2|TRBJ2-1|.|TRBV11-3
CASSPAGTSGYNEQFF
TGTGCCAGCAGCCCCGCCGGGACTAGCGGATACAATGAGCAGTTCTTC
>.|TRBJ2-7|.|TRBV10-3
CAISYSSGQWEQYF
TGTGCCATCAGTTACTCGAGTGGGCAGTGGGAGCAGTACTTC
>TRBD2|TRBJ2-3|many|TRBV5-1
CASSSLAGVGTDTQYF
TGCGCCAGCAGCTCGTTAGCGGGAGTTGGGACAGATACGCAGTATTTT
>.|TRBJ2-1|few|TRBV29-1
CSVRRGSSSYNEQFF
TGCAGCGTTCGGAGGGGCAGTAGCTCCTACAATGAGCAGTTCTTC
>TRBD2|TRBJ2-1|many|TRBV6-5
CASSYSDRRITGTSPLEQFF
TGTGCCAGCAGTTACTCTGATCGAAGAATCACCGGGACTAGCCCCCTTGAGCAGTTCTTC
>.|TRBJ1-2|once|TRBV10-2
CDSTDPRGPGYTF
TGCGACAGCACGGACCCCAGAGGGCCTGGCTACACCTTC
>.|TRBJ2-5|many|TRBV20-1
CSASASGKETQYF
TGCAGTGCTAGTGCCAGCGGTAAAGAGACCCAGTACTTC
>.|TRBJ2-2|few|TRBV19
CASSIARAGELFF
TGTGCCAGTAGTATAGCCCGGGCCGGGGAGCTGTTTTTT
>.|TRBJ2-3|.|TRBV24-1
CATSTTTDPSTDTQYF
TGTGCCACCAGTACTACCACAGATCCTAGCACAGATACGCAGTATTTT
>.|TRBJ1-2|.|TRBV11-2
CASSPRGGGGRYGYTF
TGTGCCAGCAGCCCAAGAGGGGGGGGTGGGAGGTATGGCTACACCTTC
>.|TRBJ2-3|few|TRBV28
CASSRENTDTQYF
TGTGCCAGCAGCCGGGAGAACACAGATACGCAGTATTTT
>TRBD1|TRBJ2-3|.|TRBV6-6
CASSYGTGLIADTQYF
TGTGCCAGCAGTTACGGGACAGGGTTAATCGCAGATACGCAGTATTTT
>TRBD1|TRBJ1-1|many|TRBV7-6
CASSLVRDSEAFF
TGTGCCAGCAGCTTAGTCCGGGACAGTGAAGCTTTCTTT
>.|TRBJ1-1|.|TRBV19
CASTTFVGTNTEAFF
TGTGCCAGTACCACCTTCGTGGGGACGAACACTGAAGCTTTCTTT
>.|TRBJ1-5|.|TRBV27
CASRFAGGGQPQHF
TGTGCCAGCAGATTCGCAGGAGGAGGTCAGCCCCAGCATTTT
>TRBD1|TRBJ1-2|.|TRBV3-1
CASSQEGQGYYGYTF
TGTGCCAGCAGCCAAGAAGGACAGGGGTACTATGGCTACACCTTC
>.|TRBJ1-1|many|TRBV7-3
CASSMDRLNTEAFF
TGTGCCAGCAGCATGGACAGATTGAACACTGAAGCTTTCTTT
>.|TRBJ2-1|many|TRBV5-1
CASVGGNEQFF
TGCGCCAGCGTGGGGGGAAATGAGCAGTTCTTC
>TRBD1|TRBJ1-2|many|TRBV28
CASSPQQGAYGYTF
TGTGCCAGCAGTCCACAACAGGGGGCTTATGGCTACACCTTC
>TRBD2|TRBJ2-4|.|TRBV28
CASSISGLAGGAKNIQYF
TGTGCCAGCAGCATCTCGGGACTAGCGGGGGGAGCCAAAAACATTCAGTACTTC
>.|TRBJ2-1|.|TRBV27
CASSVTRDPYNEQFF
TGTGCCAGCAGTGTTACTAGGGATCCCTACAATGAGCAGTTCTTC
>.|TRBJ2-1|many|TRBV27
CASSRVRGSYNEQFF
TGTGCCAGCAGTAGGGTCAGGGGCTCCTACAATGAGCAGTTCTTC
>.|TRBJ2-5|many|TRBV10-3
CAISDPLHETQYF
TGTGCCATCAGTGACCCCCTTCATGAGACCCAGTACTTC
>TRBD2|TRBJ2-1|.|TRBV10-2
CASSESSADSGEYNEQFF
TGCGCCAGCAGTGAGTCGAGCGCCGATAGCGGGGAATACAATGAGCAGTTCTTC
>TRBD1|TRBJ2-1|.|TRBV6-1
CASWGQGIGNEQFF
TGTGCCAGTTGGGGACAGGGGATAGGCAATGAGCAGTTCTTC
>TRBD1|TRBJ2-2|few|TRBV29-1
CSAGQGSNTGELFF
TGCAGCGCCGGACAGGGATCGAACACCGGGGAGCTGTTTTTT
>.|TRBJ1-2|few|TRBV20-1
CSARGFLGEDYGYTF
TGCAGTGCTAGGGGTTTTTTGGGGGAAGACTATGGCTACACCTTC
>.|TRBJ1-4|many|TRBV12-3/TRBV12-4
CASSLDGPTNEKLFF
TGTGCCAGCAGTTTGGACGGTCCCACTAATGAAAAACTGTTTTTT